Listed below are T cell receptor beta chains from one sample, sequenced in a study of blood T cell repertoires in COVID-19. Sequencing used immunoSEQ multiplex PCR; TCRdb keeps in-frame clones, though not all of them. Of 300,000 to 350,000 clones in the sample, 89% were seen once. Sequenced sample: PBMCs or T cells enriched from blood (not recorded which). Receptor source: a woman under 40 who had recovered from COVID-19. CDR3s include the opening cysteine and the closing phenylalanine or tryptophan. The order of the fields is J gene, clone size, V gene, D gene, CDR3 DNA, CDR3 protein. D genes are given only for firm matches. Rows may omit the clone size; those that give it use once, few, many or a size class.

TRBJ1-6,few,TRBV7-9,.,TGTGCCAGCAGCTTAGACAGTAATTCACCCCTCCACTTT,CASSLDSNSPLHF
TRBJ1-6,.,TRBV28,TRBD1,TGTGCCAGCAGTCCCAGGGGGAAACTGAATTCACCCCTCCACTTT,CASSPRGKLNSPLHF
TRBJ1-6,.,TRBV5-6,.,TGTGCCAGCAGCTTGGTGGGGGGTGACATCGATTCACCCCTCCACTTT,CASSLVGGDIDSPLHF
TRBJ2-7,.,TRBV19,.,TGTGCCAGTAGTATAGTGCAGGGACTTTCCTACGAGCAGTACTTC,CASSIVQGLSYEQYF
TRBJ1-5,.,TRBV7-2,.,TGTGCCAGCAACTTGGGGGGGGCAGGGACGACCAATCAGCCCCAGCATTTT,CASNLGGAGTTNQPQHF
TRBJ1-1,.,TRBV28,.,TGTGCCAGCAGTTCAGATTTAGAAGCTTTCTTT,CASSSDLEAFF
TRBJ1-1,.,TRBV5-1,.,TGCGCCAGCAGCGGTGCAGCAGGGATGAACACTGAAGCTTTCTTT,CASSGAAGMNTEAFF
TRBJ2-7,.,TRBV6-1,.,TGTGCCAGCAGTGGCCTATCCTACGAGCAGTACTTC,CASSGLSYEQYF
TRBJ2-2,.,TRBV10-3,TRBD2,TGTGCCATCAGTGAGTCGGGCGGGAGTTTGAACACCGGGGAGCTGTTTTTT,CAISESGGSLNTGELFF
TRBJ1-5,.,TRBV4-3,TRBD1,TGCGCCAGCAGCCAGAGGACAGGGGATCAGCCCCAGCATTTT,CASSQRTGDQPQHF
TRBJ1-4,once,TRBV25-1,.,TGTGCCAGCAGTGAATTTGCGCGGCGGGCGACTAATGAAAAACTGTTTTTT,CASSEFARRATNEKLFF
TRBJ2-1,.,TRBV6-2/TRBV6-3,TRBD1,TGTGCCAGCAGTTACCAGGGTGCCAGGGGGTACTCCTACAATGAGCAGTTCTTC,CASSYQGARGYSYNEQFF
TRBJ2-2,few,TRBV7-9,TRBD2,TGTGCCAGCAGCTTATTGAGAAGCGGGGCAAACACCGGGGAGCTGTTTTTT,CASSLLRSGANTGELFF
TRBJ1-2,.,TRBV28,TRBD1,TGTGCCAGCACATCAGTTGGGACAGGCCCCTTAAATGGCTACACCTTC,CASTSVGTGPLNGYTF
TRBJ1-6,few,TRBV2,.,TGTGCCAGCAGGTCCGACAGTAATTCACCCCTCCACTTT,CASRSDSNSPLHF
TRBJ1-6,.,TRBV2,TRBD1,TGTGCCAGCAGTGAATCACGGACAGGGGGTGGCTCACCCCTCCACTTT,CASSESRTGGGSPLHF
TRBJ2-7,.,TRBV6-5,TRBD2,TGTGCCAGCAGTCGGGGGGAGGGCGAGCAGTACTTC,CASSRGEGEQYF
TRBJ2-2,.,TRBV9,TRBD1,TGTGCCAGCAGGACAGGGGACAACACCGGGGAGCTGTTTTTT,CASRTGDNTGELFF
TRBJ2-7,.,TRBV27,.,TGTGCCAGCAGTTTAACGTCCTCCAACCGACAATACGAGCAGTACTTC,CASSLTSSNRQYEQYF
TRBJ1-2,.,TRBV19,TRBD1,TGTGCCACACACTCAGGGGGCGCGGGCTATGGCTACACCTTC,CATHSGGAGYGYTF
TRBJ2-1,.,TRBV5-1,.,TGCGCCAGCAGCTTTCTAGCGAGGGAGACCCACAATGAGCAGTTCTTC,CASSFLARETHNEQFF
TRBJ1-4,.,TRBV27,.,TGTGCCAGCAGTTGGGGCAGTACTGATGAAAAACTGTTTTTT,CASSWGSTDEKLFF
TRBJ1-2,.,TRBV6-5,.,TGTGCCAGCAGCTTAGACAGAAACTATGGCTACACCTTC,CASSLDRNYGYTF
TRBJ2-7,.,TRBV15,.,TGTGCCACCAGCCTAAGAGGGAGTTTATCCTACGAGCAGTACTTC,CATSLRGSLSYEQYF
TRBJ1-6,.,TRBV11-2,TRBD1,TGTGCCAGCAGCCGGGACAGGGGGTTCAATTCACCCCTCCACTTT,CASSRDRGFNSPLHF
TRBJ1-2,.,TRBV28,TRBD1,TGTGCCAGCAGTTTAGGGGGACAGGGGAACTATGGCTACACCTTC,CASSLGGQGNYGYTF
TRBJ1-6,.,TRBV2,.,TGTGCCAGCACCTTGGACAGTTATAATTCACCCCTCCACTTT,CASTLDSYNSPLHF
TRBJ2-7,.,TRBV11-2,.,TGTGCCAGCAGCTTAGATCTGGAGATAGCCCGAGTCTCCGAGCAGTACTTC,CASSLDLEIARVSEQYF
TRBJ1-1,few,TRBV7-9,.,TGTGCCAGCAGTCACGACGAGGGTACTGAAGCTTTCTTT,CASSHDEGTEAFF
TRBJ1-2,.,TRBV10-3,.,TGTGCCATCAGTAACGGGACATCAGGCTACACCTTC,CAISNGTSGYTF
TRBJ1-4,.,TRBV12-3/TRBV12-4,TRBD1,TGTGCCATAGAGACAGGGGATGAAAAACTGTTTTTT,CAIETGDEKLFF
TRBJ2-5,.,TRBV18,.,TGTGCCAGCTCACCCGGTGAGACCCAGTACTTC,CASSPGETQYF
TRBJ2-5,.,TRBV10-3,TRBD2,TGTGCCATCAGCCCGAACAGCGGGGGCGGCGAGACCCAGTACTTC,CAISPNSGGGETQYF
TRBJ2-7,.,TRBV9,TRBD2,TGTGCCAGCAGCGTAGCGGGAGGGACCTACGAGCAGTACTTC,CASSVAGGTYEQYF
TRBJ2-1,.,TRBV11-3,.,TGTGCCAGCAGCTTAGGGGGGGACTCCAACAATGAGCAGTTCTTC,CASSLGGDSNNEQFF
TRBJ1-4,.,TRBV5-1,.,TGCGCCAGCAGCAAGTCCCCAGGGGCAAACAATGAAAAACTGTTTTTT,CASSKSPGANNEKLFF
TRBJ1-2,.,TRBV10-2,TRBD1,TGCGCCAGCAGTGGGGGGACAGGGGGCGACTATGGCTACACCTTC,CASSGGTGGDYGYTF
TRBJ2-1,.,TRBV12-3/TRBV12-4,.,TGTGCCAGCAGGAGGATGGGTTATGAGCAGTTCTTC,CASRRMGYEQFF
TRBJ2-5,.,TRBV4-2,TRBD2,TGTGCCAGCAGCCATTCCCTAGCGGCCGAAACTTTTGAGACCCAGTACTTC,CASSHSLAAETFETQYF
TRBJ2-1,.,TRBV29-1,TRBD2,TGCAGCGTTGAAAAGGCGGGAGGAGTATACAATGAGCAGTTCTTC,CSVEKAGGVYNEQFF
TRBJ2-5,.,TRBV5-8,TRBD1,TGTGCCAGCAGCTATCGAGGGACAGGGAAGGGAGAGACCCAGTACTTC,CASSYRGTGKGETQYF
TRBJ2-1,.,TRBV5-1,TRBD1,TGCGCCAGCAGCTCCCGGACAGGGGGCGAGGATGAGCAGTTCTTC,CASSSRTGGEDEQFF
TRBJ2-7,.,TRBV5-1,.,TGCGCCAGCAGCTTGGCCGGGATGGGGGAGCAGTACTTC,CASSLAGMGEQYF
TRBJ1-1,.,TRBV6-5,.,TGTGCCAGCAGTTACATGGCAGGGTGGGGCACTGAAGCTTTCTTT,CASSYMAGWGTEAFF
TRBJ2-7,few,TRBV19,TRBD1,TGTGCCAGTAGCCCCGGGACAGGCGCCTACGAGCAGTACTTC,CASSPGTGAYEQYF
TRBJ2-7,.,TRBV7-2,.,TGTGCCAGCAGCTTAGATTGGAGCCGTTCCTACGAGCAGTACTTC,CASSLDWSRSYEQYF
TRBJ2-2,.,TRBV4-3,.,TGCGCCAGCAGCCAAGATCCTCCCGGGAACACCGGGGAGCTGTTTTTT,CASSQDPPGNTGELFF
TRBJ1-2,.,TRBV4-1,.,TGCGCCAGCAGCCCCGGACAGCTACTTACTAACTATGGCTACACCTTC,CASSPGQLLTNYGYTF
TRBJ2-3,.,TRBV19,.,TGTGCCAGTAGCGGACAGCTTGGGGATACGCAGTATTTT,CASSGQLGDTQYF
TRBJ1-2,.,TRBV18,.,TGTGCCAGCTCGCCAACAGGCGACTATGGCTACACCTTC,CASSPTGDYGYTF
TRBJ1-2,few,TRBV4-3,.,TGCGCCAGCAGCCAAGGGTACGAGACACATGGCTACACCTTC,CASSQGYETHGYTF
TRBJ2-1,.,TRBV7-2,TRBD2,TGTGCCAGCAGCTTGACTAGCGGGAGGGAGTGGGAGCAGTTCTTC,CASSLTSGREWEQFF
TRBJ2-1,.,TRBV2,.,TGTGCCAGCAGTGATCCGGTAGCGGATTACAATGAGCAGTTCTTC,CASSDPVADYNEQFF
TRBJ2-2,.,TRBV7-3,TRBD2,TGTGCCAGCAGCTCGGGACTAGCGGGAGCCCGGACCGGGGAGCTGTTTTTT,CASSSGLAGARTGELFF
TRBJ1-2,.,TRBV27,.,TGTGCCAGCAGTACTCAGGGGATACGTAGCTATGGCTACACCTTC,CASSTQGIRSYGYTF
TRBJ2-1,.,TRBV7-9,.,TGTGCCAGCAGCTTACTTCTAGCATTTACCGACAATGAGCAGTTCTTC,CASSLLLAFTDNEQFF
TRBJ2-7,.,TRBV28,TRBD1,TGTGCCAGCAGCCACAGGGGCCGCTCGTACGAGCAGTACTTC,CASSHRGRSYEQYF